These 7 T cell receptor beta chains share one sample of origin, sequenced in a study of regulatory T cells in long-lasting Graves disease. Researchers made TCR beta libraries by using iRepertoire HTBI primers and running Arm-PCR on CDR3 regions. A single record per CDR3 protein comes from TCRdb applying MiXCR to the multiplex PCR reads. The sample has about 200,000 distinct CDR3 sequences; around 20% are singletons. Time point: newly diagnosed GD, antithyroid drugs for less than 3 months. From PBMCs, RNA was extracted and then used to make the TCR library. The material was peripheral blood mononuclear cells (PBMCs), obtained at new diagnosis, from a patient treated with antithyroid drugs. All receptors derive from a female donor with Graves disease.

This clonotype occurred many times. The gene calls are TRBV11-2 and TRBJ1-2; TRBD1 is a possible D gene (5 bases). The CDR3 is 15 residues long. V was clipped by 4 bases and J by 5 bases, with 17 bases between them. CDR1 and CDR2 from the germline V gene are SGHAT and FQNNGV. The chain's CDR3 is CASSSVWRGVYGYTF. The CDR3 DNA follows: TGTGCCAGCAGCTCAGTATGGAGGGGAGTGTATGGCTACACCTTC.

The J gene is TRBJ2-2, the V gene TRBV7-2; no firm D call. This CDR3 comprises 17 residues. Germline CDR1 reads SGHTA; CDR2 reads FQGNSA. Deletions cut 2 bases from V and 0 bases from J, with 13 bases between. CDR3 sequence (DNA): TGTGCCAGCAGCTTATTAGGACCAAATGCGAACACCGGGGAGCTGTTTTTT. Translated: CASSLLGPNANTGELFF.

This clonotype was observed at least ten times. This rearrangement joins TRBV6-1 to TRBJ1-5, with D perhaps TRBD1 (5 bases). Germline CDR1 reads MNHNS; CDR2 reads SASEGT. This CDR3 region has 19 residues. The V gene lost 0 bases and the J gene lost 0 bases, with 18 bases spanning the gap. CDR3 amino acids: CASSEANSGGVYSNQPQHF. The CDR3, as DNA: TGTGCCAGCAGTGAAGCAAACAGCGGGGGGGTATATAGCAATCAGCCCCAGCATTTT.

This clonotype has ten or more counts. The chain has TRBV7-8 and TRBJ2-7; D is uncertain. Trimming removed 4 bases from V and 2 bases from J, with 9 bases in between. This CDR3 spans 13 amino acids. CDR1 SGHVS and CDR2 FQNEAQ come from the germline V gene. CDR3 region: CASSSTVTYEQYF. The CDR3 DNA follows: TGTGCCAGCAGCTCCACGGTCACCTACGAGCAGTACTTC.

The sample holds many counts of this clonotype. V and J are TRBV6-2 or TRBV6-3 and TRBJ2-4, with D perhaps matching TRBD1 (6 bases). Deletions cut 2 bases from V and 0 bases from J, with 23 bases between. The germline gives CDR1 MNHEY, CDR2 SVGEGT. This CDR3 is 20 amino acids long. The CDR3 is CASSYKLGQSRALAKNIQYF. In DNA form, the CDR3 reads TGTGCCAGCAGTTACAAGTTAGGACAGAGCAGGGCCTTAGCCAAAAACATTCAGTACTTC.

The chain joins TRBV7-2 to TRBJ2-7; D gene uncertain. The germline gives CDR1 SGHTA, CDR2 FQGNSA. There are 13 residues in the CDR3. V was clipped by 0 bases and J by 5 bases, with 8 bases between them. CDR3 protein: CASSLAPSHEQYF. CDR3 DNA sequence: TGTGCCAGCAGCTTAGCGCCAAGCCACGAGCAGTACTTC.

This clonotype was recorded at least ten times. The chain joins TRBV10-2 to TRBJ2-2; TRBD2 aligns across 9 bases. Germline values: CDR1 WSHSY, CDR2 SAAADI. V was pared by 6 bases and J by 7 bases, with 9 bases of the junction left unmatched. This CDR3 is 15 amino acids long. The DNA of the CDR3 is TGCGCCAGCAGATTAGCGGGAGTGCAGGACGGGGAGCTGTTTTTT. Translating it yields CASRLAGVQDGELFF.